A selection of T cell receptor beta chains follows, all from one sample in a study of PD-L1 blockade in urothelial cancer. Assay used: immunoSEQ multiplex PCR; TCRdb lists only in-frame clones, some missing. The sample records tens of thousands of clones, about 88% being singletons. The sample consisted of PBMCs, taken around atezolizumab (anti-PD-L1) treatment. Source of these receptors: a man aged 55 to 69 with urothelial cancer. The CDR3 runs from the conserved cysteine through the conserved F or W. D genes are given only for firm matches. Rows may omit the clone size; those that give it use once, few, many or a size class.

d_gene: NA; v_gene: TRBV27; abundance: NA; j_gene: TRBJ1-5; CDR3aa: CASSTGFSNQPQHF; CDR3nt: TGTGCCAGCAGCACAGGATTTAGCAATCAGCCCCAGCATTTT
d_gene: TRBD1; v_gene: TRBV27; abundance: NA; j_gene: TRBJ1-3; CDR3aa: CASSRTGQGNTIYF; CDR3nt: TGTGCCAGCAGTCGGACAGGGCAGGGAAACACCATATATTTT
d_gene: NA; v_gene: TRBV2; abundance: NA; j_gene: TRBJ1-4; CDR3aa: CASSESGGVKLFF; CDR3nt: TGTGCCAGCAGTGAAAGTGGAGGGGTAAAACTGTTTTTT
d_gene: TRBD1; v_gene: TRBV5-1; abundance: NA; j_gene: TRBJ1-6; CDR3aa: CASSLGQGAIGNSPLHF; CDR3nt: TGCGCCAGCAGCTTGGGACAGGGGGCTATCGGGAATTCACCCCTCCACTTT
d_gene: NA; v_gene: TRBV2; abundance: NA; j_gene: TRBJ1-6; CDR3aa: CASSLNSPLHF; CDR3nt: TGTGCCAGCAGTCTAAATTCACCCCTCCACTTT
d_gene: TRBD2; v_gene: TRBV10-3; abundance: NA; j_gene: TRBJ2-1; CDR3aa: CAIGGASGSGEQFF; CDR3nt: TGTGCCATAGGCGGGGCTAGCGGGAGTGGTGAGCAGTTCTTC
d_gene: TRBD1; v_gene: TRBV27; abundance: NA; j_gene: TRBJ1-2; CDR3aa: CASTDGQGGAYGYTF; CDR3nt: TGTGCCAGCACCGACGGACAGGGTGGCGCCTATGGCTACACCTTC
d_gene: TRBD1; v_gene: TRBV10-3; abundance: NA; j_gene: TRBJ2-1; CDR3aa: CAISAGTDYNEQFF; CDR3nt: TGTGCCATCAGTGCCGGGACAGACTACAATGAGCAGTTCTTC
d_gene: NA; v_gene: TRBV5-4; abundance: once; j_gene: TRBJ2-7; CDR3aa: CASSQRLGHEQYF; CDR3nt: TGTGCCAGCAGCCAACGCCTAGGCCACGAGCAGTACTTC
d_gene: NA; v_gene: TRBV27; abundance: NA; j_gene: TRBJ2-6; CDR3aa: CASSPSGTLTGANVLTF; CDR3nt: TGTGCCAGCAGTCCATCCGGGACACTAACTGGGGCCAACGTCCTGACTTTC
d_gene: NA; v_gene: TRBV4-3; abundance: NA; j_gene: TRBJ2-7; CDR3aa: CASSQEGAYEQYF; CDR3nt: TGCGCCAGCAGCCAAGAAGGGGCCTACGAGCAGTACTTC
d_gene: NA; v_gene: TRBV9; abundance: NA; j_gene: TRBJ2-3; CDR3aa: CASSAPDSRDTQYF; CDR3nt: TGTGCCAGCAGCGCTCCGGACAGCCGGGATACGCAGTATTTT
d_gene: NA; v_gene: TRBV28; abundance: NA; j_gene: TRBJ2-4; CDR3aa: CASISRQTKNIQYF; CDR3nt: TGTGCCAGCATCTCGCGACAGACCAAAAACATTCAGTACTTC
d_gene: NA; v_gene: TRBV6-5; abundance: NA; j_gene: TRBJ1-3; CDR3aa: CASSYSRTSGNTIYF; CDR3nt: TGTGCCAGCAGTTACTCCAGGACAAGCGGAAACACCATATATTTT
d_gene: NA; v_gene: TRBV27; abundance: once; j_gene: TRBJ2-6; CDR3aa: CASRKPGTAGSGANVLTF; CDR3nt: TGTGCCAGCAGAAAACCCGGGACTGCCGGCTCTGGGGCCAACGTCCTGACTTTC
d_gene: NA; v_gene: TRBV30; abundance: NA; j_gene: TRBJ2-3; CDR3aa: CAWSTSTDTQYF; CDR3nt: TGTGCCTGGAGTACTAGCACAGATACGCAGTATTTT
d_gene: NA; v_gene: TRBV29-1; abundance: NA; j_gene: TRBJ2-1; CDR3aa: CSVGPGNEQFF; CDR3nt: TGCAGCGTTGGGCCGGGGAATGAGCAGTTCTTC
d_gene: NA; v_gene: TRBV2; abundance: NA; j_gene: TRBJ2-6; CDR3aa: CASSEDAGAGANVLTF; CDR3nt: TGTGCCAGCAGTGAAGACGCCGGGGCTGGGGCCAACGTCCTGACTTTC
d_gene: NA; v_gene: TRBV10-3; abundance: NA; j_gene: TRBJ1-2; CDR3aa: CAISEVLGEGTGGYTF; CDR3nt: TGTGCCATCAGTGAGGTTTTAGGGGAGGGAACAGGTGGCTACACCTTC
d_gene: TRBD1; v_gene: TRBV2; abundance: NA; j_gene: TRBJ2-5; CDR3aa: CASSVGDRGRETQYF; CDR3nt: TGTGCCAGCAGTGTTGGGGACAGGGGTCGGGAGACCCAGTACTTC
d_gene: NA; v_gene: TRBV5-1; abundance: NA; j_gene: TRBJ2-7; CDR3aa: CASSLVSESSYEQYF; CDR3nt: TGCGCCAGCAGCTTGGTATCAGAATCTTCCTACGAGCAGTACTTC
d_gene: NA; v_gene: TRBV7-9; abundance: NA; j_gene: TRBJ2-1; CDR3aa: CASSLAGQPPADNEQFF; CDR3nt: TGTGCCAGCAGCTTAGCGGGGCAGCCCCCCGCCGACAATGAGCAGTTCTTC
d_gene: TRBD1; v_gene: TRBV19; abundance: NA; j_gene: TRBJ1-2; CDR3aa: CASSIDPPRTGGYYTF; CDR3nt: TGTGCCAGTAGTATAGACCCCCCCCGGACAGGGGGGTACTACACCTTC
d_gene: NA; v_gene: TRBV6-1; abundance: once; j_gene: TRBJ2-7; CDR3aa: CASSAQYEQYF; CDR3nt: TGTGCCAGCAGTGCCCAGTACGAGCAGTACTTC
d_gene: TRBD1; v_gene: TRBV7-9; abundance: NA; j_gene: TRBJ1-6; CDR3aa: CASSLGGTVNSPLHF; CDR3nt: TGTGCCAGCAGCTTAGGTGGGACAGTTAATTCACCCCTCCACTTT
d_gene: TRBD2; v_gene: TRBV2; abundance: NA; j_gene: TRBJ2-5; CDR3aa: CASTSGGYQETQYF; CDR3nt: TGTGCCAGCACGAGCGGGGGGTACCAAGAGACCCAGTACTTC
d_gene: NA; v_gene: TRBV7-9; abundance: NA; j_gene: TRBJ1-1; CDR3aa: CASSLQGPNTEAFF; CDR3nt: TGTGCCAGCAGCTTACAGGGCCCGAACACTGAAGCTTTCTTT
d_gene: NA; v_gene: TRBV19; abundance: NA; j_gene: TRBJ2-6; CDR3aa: CASSISGTGANVLTF; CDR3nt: TGTGCCAGTAGTATATCAGGGACTGGGGCCAACGTCCTGACTTTC
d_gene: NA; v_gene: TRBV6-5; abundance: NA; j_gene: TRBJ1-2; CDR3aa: CASSQRNAGYTF; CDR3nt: TGTGCCAGCAGCCAGAGGAACGCTGGCTACACCTTC
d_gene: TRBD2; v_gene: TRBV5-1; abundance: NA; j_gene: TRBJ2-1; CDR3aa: CASTPDGRAFEQFF; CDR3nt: TGCGCCAGCACCCCGGACGGGAGGGCCTTTGAGCAGTTCTTC
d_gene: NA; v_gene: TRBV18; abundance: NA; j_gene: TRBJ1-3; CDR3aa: CASSPKQGFGVLSGNTIYF; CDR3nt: TGTGCCAGCTCACCGAAGCAGGGTTTCGGTGTTCTCTCTGGAAACACCATATATTTT
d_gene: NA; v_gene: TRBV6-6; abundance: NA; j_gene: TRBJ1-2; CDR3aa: CASSPPQGNYGYTF; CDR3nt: TGTGCCAGCAGTCCCCCCCAGGGGAACTATGGCTACACCTTC